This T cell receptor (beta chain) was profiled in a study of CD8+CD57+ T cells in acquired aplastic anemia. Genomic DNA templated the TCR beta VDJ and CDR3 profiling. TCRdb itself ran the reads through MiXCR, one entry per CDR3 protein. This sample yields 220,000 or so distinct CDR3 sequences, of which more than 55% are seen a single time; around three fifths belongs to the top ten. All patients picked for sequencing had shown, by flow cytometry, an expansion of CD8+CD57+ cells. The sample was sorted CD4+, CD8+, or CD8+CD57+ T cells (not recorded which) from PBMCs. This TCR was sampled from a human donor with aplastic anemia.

CDR3 in amino acids: CATSSYEKLFF. As DNA, the CDR3 is TGTGCCACCAGCAGTTATGAAAAACTGTTTTTT. The V gene is TRBV15, the J gene TRBJ1-4; unclear D gene. Germline V gives CDR1 LNHNV, CDR2 YYDKDF (reference sequence). V dropped 3 bases and J dropped 6 bases, with 2 bases sitting between them. The CDR3 has 11 amino acids. The full variable domain, with the rest looked up from reference TRBV15 and TRBJ1-4, is DAMVIQNPRYQVTQFGKPVTLSCSQTLNHNVMYWYQQKSSQAPKLLFHYYDKDFNNEADTPDNFQSRRPNTSFCFLDIRSPGLGDTAMYLCATSSYEKLFFGSGTQLSVL.